This passage covers 5 T cell receptor beta chains from one sample sequenced in a study of identical twins. TCRdb processed the 5' RACE reads anew with MiXCR; each CDR3 protein has one entry. Of 510,000 or so distinct CDR3 sequences in the sample, nearly 15% were seen once. This sample was also put to use in a study of yellow fever vaccine responses in identical twins.

What was sequenced was CD4+ T cells sorted from blood. These receptors came from a woman in her late teens or twenties in good health.

This clonotype was counted a few times. Germline is not matched at one junction end, which may reflect a read error. The gene calls are TRBV2 and TRBJ2-3, with 15 bases aligning to TRBD2. The CDR3 has 15 residues. The V gene's germline CDR1 is SNHLY and CDR2 FYNNEI. The CDR3 is CASRGTSGRSDRQYF. The CDR3, as DNA: TGTGCCAGCAGGGGGACTAGCGGGAGGTCAGATAGGCAGTATTTT.

This clonotype was found a few times. This chain uses TRBV7-2 with TRBJ2-5; either TRBD1 or TRBD2 may supply D (6 bases each). Germline CDR1 SGHTA, CDR2 FQGNSA. V was cut by 5 bases and J by 5 bases, with 21 bases left in between. The CDR3 consists of 16 residues. In nucleotides, the CDR3 is TGTGCCAGCAGCGGGGTAGGGGGGTCCCGCGCGGAGACCCAGTACTTC. It is translated as CASSGVGGSRAETQYF.

The V gene is TRBV18, the J gene TRBJ2-1, with 12 nucleotides matching TRBD1. V gave up 6 bases and J gave up 8 bases; unmatched junction bases: 8. The CDR3 extends over 15 amino acids. From germline, CDR1 is KGHSH and CDR2 LQKENI. CDR3: CASSPGTGGSDEQFF. The CDR3, as DNA: TGTGCCAGCTCCCCCGGGACAGGGGGCTCGGATGAGCAGTTCTTC.

V usage is TRBV24-1 and J usage is TRBJ2-3; unclear D gene. Germline V gene sequence: CDR1 KGHDR, CDR2 SFDVKD. The CDR3 runs 14 residues. Trimming pared 0 bases from V and 2 bases from J, leaving 5 bases between. Here the CDR3 reads CATSDLGNTDTQYF. For the CDR3, the DNA is TGTGCCACCAGTGATTTGGGCAACACAGATACGCAGTATTTT.

This clonotype has a handful of counts. The chain employs TRBV10-3 and TRBJ2-7; possibly TRBD1 for D (5 bases). The CDR3 extends over 13 amino acids. Germline V lookup: CDR1 ENHRY, CDR2 SYGVKD. With 5 bases removed from V and 3 bases from J, the gap between germline ends came to 11 bases. CDR3 nucleotide sequence: TGTGCCATCAGTCAGGGTAGTGACTACGAGCAGTACTTC. It is translated as CAISQGSDYEQYF.